The 21 T cell receptor beta chains presented below share a single source sample, sequenced in a study of metastatic and nonmetastatic thyroid tumors. TCRdb re-analyzed the PCR reads using MiXCR. Of over 25,000 clones listed, around 20% are singletons. Not a single patient had been given any form of treatment at any point before undergoing thyroid surgery. Sample: blood. The source of these receptors is a female donor with papillary thyroid cancer or a benign thyroid nodule (not recorded which). Some clones in this sample may be carry-over from other donors' samples.

The J gene is TRBJ2-1, the V gene TRBV5-1, with 7 bases lining up with TRBD2. V lost 3 bases to trimming and J lost 7 bases; unmatched junction nucleotides: 13. CDR3 length: 16 amino acids. CDR1 and CDR2 from the germline V gene are SGHRS and YFSETQ. Here the CDR3 reads CASSWGGRTSFNEQFF. The DNA of the CDR3 is TGCGCCAGCAGCTGGGGGGGAAGGACTAGTTTTAATGAGCAGTTCTTC.

This clone has a count of ten or more. The chain couples TRBV19 to TRBJ1-1; possible D gene TRBD1, 6 bases. The ends were cut back, 7 bases at V and 6 bases at J, with 12 bases in the middle. The CDR3 totals 12 residues. Germline loops: CDR1 LNHDA, CDR2 SQIVND (reference sequence). The CDR3 DNA reads TGTGCCAGTAAATATGAGGGGGCTGAAGCTTTCTTT. Amino acids: CASKYEGAEAFF.

This clone has ten or more counts. The DNA of the CDR3 is TGTGCCACCAGCAGCTTGGTGCAGGCCGGAGGTTCACCCCTCCACTTT. Protein: CATSSLVQAGGSPLHF. The V call is TRBV15, the J call TRBJ1-6; D unresolved. Germline V gene data show CDR1 as LNHNV and CDR2 as YYDKDF (reference sequence). The CDR3 runs 16 residues. Trimming removed 3 bases at V and 9 bases at J, with 18 bases between. The whole variable domain, filled in from reference TRBV15 and TRBJ1-6, reads DAMVIQNPRYQVTQFGKPVTLSCSQTLNHNVMYWYQQKSSQAPKLLFHYYDKDFNNEADTPDNFQSRRPNTSFCFLDIRSPGLGDTAMYLCATSSLVQAGGSPLHFGNGTRLTVT.

This clone has at least ten counts. V usage is TRBV19 and J usage is TRBJ1-4, with TRBD1 identical over 9 bases. Germline V gene data show CDR1 as LNHDA and CDR2 as SQIVND (reference sequence). The CDR3 spans 14 residues. J gave up 7 bases and V 11 bases, and 11 bases lay outside the gene matches. The CDR3 is CASRRDRASEKLFF. DNA of the CDR3: TGTGCCTCACGGCGGGACAGGGCGAGTGAAAAACTGTTTTTT.

This clone appeared many times. CDR3 sequence (DNA): TGTGCCAGCAGCTTGGGGCTTGGTGGGGCGGGGGGCCAAGAGACCCAGTACTTC. Translated, it gives CASSLGLGGAGGQETQYF. The chain recombines TRBV5-4 with TRBJ2-5, with 8 bases fitting TRBD2. The trim removed 0 bases at V and 1 base at J, leaving 11 bases unmatched. In germline, CDR1 is SGHNT, CDR2 YYREEE (reference sequence). The CDR3 is made up of 18 amino acids.

J is TRBJ2-1 and V is TRBV6-1; possibly TRBD1 or TRBD2 for D (5 bases each). Trimming took 5 bases from V and 15 from J, leaving 17 bases between them. Per germline, CDR1 MNHNS and CDR2 SASEGT. This CDR3 has 12 amino acids. The DNA for the CDR3 is TGTGCCAGCAGTTCACGGGACCAAAGGCCGTTCTTC. Encoded protein: CASSSRDQRPFF.

The chain joins TRBV28 to TRBJ2-6, with D tentatively TRBD2 (6 bases). V gave up 3 bases and J gave up 3 bases, with 9 bases separating them. Germline CDR1 and CDR2: MDHEN and SYDVKM. This CDR3 has 15 residues. Here the CDR3 DNA reads TGTGCCAGCAGTTTCGGGGAGGTTGGGGCCAACGTCCTGACTTTC. Protein: CASSFGEVGANVLTF. Full variable domain (outside the CDR3, taken from reference TRBV28 and TRBJ2-6): DVKVTQSSRYLVKRTGEKVFLECVQDMDHENMFWYRQDPGLGLRLIYFSYDVKMKEKGDIPEGYSVSREKKERFSLILESASTNQTSMYLCASSFGEVGANVLTFGAGSRLTVL.

This CDR3 reads CASRERTSGRRGEQFF. The CDR3 nucleotides read TGTGCCAGCAGGGAAAGGACTAGCGGGAGGCGGGGTGAGCAGTTCTTC. The chain has TRBV11-2 and TRBJ2-1; 14 bases match TRBD2. With V trimmed by 6 bases and J by 9 bases, 10 bases remained unmatched. Germline lookup yields CDR1 SGHAT and CDR2 FQNNGV. This CDR3 is built from 16 residues. Supplemented by reference TRBV11-2 and TRBJ2-1, the full variable domain reads EAGVAQSPRYKIIEKRQSVAFWCNPISGHATLYWYQQILGQGPKLLIQFQNNGVVDDSQLPKDRFSAERLKGVDSTLKIQPAKLEDSAVYLCASRERTSGRRGEQFFGPGTRLTVL.

This clone has ten or more counts. The rearrangement links TRBV10-3 to TRBJ2-3, with a possible D match to TRBD2 (5 bases). CDR1 and CDR2 (germline): ENHRY, SYGVKD. Trimming took 3 bases from V and 2 from J, leaving 15 bases between them. The CDR3 has 16 residues. CDR3 sequence (DNA): TGTGCCATCAGTGACCAGACTACCGATCCCACAGATACGCAGTATTTT. It is translated as CAISDQTTDPTDTQYF.

The chain uses TRBV6-1 and TRBJ1-6; 11 bases align to TRBD1. The V gene's germline CDR1 is MNHNS and CDR2 SASEGT. V gave up 5 bases and J gave up 9 bases; unmatched junction bases: 3. This CDR3 is built from 14 residues. The CDR3 spells CASSPGQGGSPLHF. CDR3 nucleotide sequence: TGTGCCAGCAGTCCGGGACAGGGGGGTTCACCCCTCCACTTT.

This clone was counted at least ten times. This sequence joins TRBV15 and TRBJ2-7; a weak D match, TRBD2 (6 bases). In germline, CDR1 is LNHNV, CDR2 YYDKDF (reference sequence). The CDR3 consists of 16 residues. V was shortened by 3 bases and J by 7 bases, with 22 bases between the two germline ends. The CDR3 region is CATSRFSAGSSVEQYF. The CDR3, as DNA: TGTGCCACCAGCAGGTTCAGTGCGGGGTCTTCGGTTGAGCAGTACTTC.

By share, this clone ranks as large (0.1 to 1%). The chain links TRBV12-3 or TRBV12-4 to TRBJ2-2; TRBD1 aligns across 9 bases. There are 16 residues in the CDR3. J gave up 7 bases and V 6 bases, and 12 bases lay outside the gene matches. CDR3 in DNA: TGTGCCAGCAGACTCTCGGGACAGGGTTTAGGCGGGGAGCTGTTTTTT. Its protein product is CASRLSGQGLGGELFF.

This clone is categorized as medium-sized (0.01 to 0.1%). This sequence joins TRBV4-1 and TRBJ2-2; perhaps TRBD1 as D (7 bases). The germline gives CDR1 MGHRA, CDR2 YSYEKL. The CDR3 is made up of 15 amino acids. The germline V and J ends were trimmed by 3 bases and 4 bases, with 12 bases remaining between them. CDR3 DNA sequence: TGCGCCAGCAGCCAGAGGCAGGGGGGCACCGGGGAGCTGTTTTTT. It is translated as CASSQRQGGTGELFF.

A few counts support this clone. A much larger clone differs by one base, so this may be a read error. CDR3 sequence reads: CVSRVDGRVMNGYTF. CDR3 in DNA: TGTGTCAGCAGAGTAGACGGCAGGGTGATGAATGGCTACACCTTC. The rearrangement links TRBV9 to TRBJ1-2; D might be TRBD1 (5 bases). The CDR3 is 15 residues long. Germline CDR1 and CDR2: SGDLS and YYNGEE.

The CDR3, as DNA: TGTGCCAGCGGCGACACGGGAGGGACCTACAATGAGCAGTTCTTC. Translated: CASGDTGGTYNEQFF. The chain is built from TRBV14 and TRBJ2-1; 8 bases align to TRBD2. The CDR3 has 15 residues. Germline loops: CDR1 SGHDN, CDR2 FVKESK. J lost 2 bases, V lost 8 bases, and 8 bases had no gene match.

This chain joins TRBV14 and TRBJ1-6, with D maybe TRBD1 (6 bases). This CDR3 comprises 14 residues. CDR1 is SGHDN, CDR2 FVKESK, per germline. Trimming removed 2 bases at V and 10 bases at J, with 12 bases between. The CDR3 reads CASSQIMGASPLHF. For the CDR3, the DNA is TGTGCCAGCAGCCAAATCATGGGGGCCTCACCCCTCCACTTT.

This clone was seen many times. DNA for the CDR3: TGCAGTGCTAGAGGCAGGGGGGAGACCCAGTACTTC. Its protein product is CSARGRGETQYF. This chain connects TRBV20-1 to TRBJ2-5; 7 positions agree with TRBD1. After removal of 1 base from V and 5 bases from J, the junction contained 1 base not matched to a gene. Germline V gene data show CDR1 as DFQATT and CDR2 as SNEGSKA (reference sequence). CDR3 length: 12 residues.

By its share, this clone is medium-sized. The chain links TRBV5-1 to TRBJ2-1; 16 bases line up with TRBD2. This CDR3 contains 18 residues. The V gene's germline CDR1 is SGHRS and CDR2 YFSETQ. V shed 2 bases and J 8 bases; nucleotides not matched to a gene: 10. The CDR3 bases are TGCGCCAGCAGCTTCCTGGGACTAGCGGGAGGGCTATACGATGAGCAGTTCTTC. Translated, it gives CASSFLGLAGGLYDEQFF.

This clone occurred many times. The genes are TRBV2 and TRBJ1-5; D is unclear. Germline V gene lookup returns CDR1 SNHLY and CDR2 FYNNEI. Deletions cut 3 bases from V and 1 base from J, with 4 bases between. CDR3 size: 13 residues. This CDR3 reads CASSDTSNQPQHF. The CDR3 DNA reads TGTGCCAGCAGTGATACAAGCAATCAGCCCCAGCATTTT.

The chain couples TRBV20-1 to TRBJ1-1; TRBD1 might be the D (6 bases). Germline CDR1 DFQATT, CDR2 SNEGSKA (reference sequence). The germline V and J ends were trimmed by 6 bases and 3 bases, with 11 bases remaining between them. The CDR3 contains 12 residues. Written as DNA, the CDR3 is TGCAGTGCGAGACAGGCCCACACTGAAGCTTTCTTT. Residues: CSARQAHTEAFF.

This clone has at least ten counts. The gene calls are TRBV6-1 and TRBJ1-2; the D is unclear. There are 12 residues in the CDR3. Germline V CDR1 and CDR2: MNHNS, SASEGT. Deletions cut 5 bases from V and 8 bases from J, with 12 bases between. The CDR3 region is CASSPPTGGYTF. Here the CDR3 DNA reads TGTGCCAGCAGTCCGCCGACGGGAGGCTACACCTTC.